One and the same sample provided the 15 T cell receptor beta chains below, sequenced in a study of shared clonotypes between healthy human individuals. Some clones are missing from TCRdb's copy, which holds only in-frame ones; the method was immunoSEQ multiplex PCR. Among approximately 1.5 million clones listed, approximately 98% were seen once. The sequencing sample was made of naive CD4+ T cells sorted from blood. As for subset: CD45RA+ positively selected. These receptors were taken from a man aged 25 to 40 in good health.

V is TRBV5-1 and J is TRBJ2-2; D assignment may be TRBD1 or TRBD2 (5 bases each). The CDR3 has 16 amino acids. The V gene's germline CDR1 is SGHRS and CDR2 YFSETQ. The V and J ends lost 2 bases and 5 bases respectively, with 16 bases between them. The chain's CDR3 is CASSFNEGPPTGELFF. CDR3 coding DNA: TGCGCCAGCAGCTTCAATGAGGGGCCACCGACCGGGGAGCTGTTTTTT.

The rearrangement links TRBV27 to TRBJ2-7, with TRBD1 identical over 10 bases. Losses at the gene ends were 5 bases for V and 4 bases for J; bases not matched to a gene: 8. Germline V lookup: CDR1 MNHEY, CDR2 SMNVEV (reference sequence). This CDR3 comprises 15 residues. The CDR3 protein is CASSPRTGGNYEQYF. In nucleotides, the CDR3 is TGTGCCAGCAGTCCGCGGACAGGGGGAAATTACGAGCAGTACTTC.

V is TRBV28 and J is TRBJ2-4; TRBD2 might be the D (6 bases). V lost 4 bases, J lost 7 bases, and 11 bases lay in between. Germline assignment: CDR1 MDHEN and CDR2 SYDVKM. This CDR3 comprises 13 residues. CDR3 sequence reads: CASSSVSGNIQYF. For the CDR3, the DNA is TGTGCCAGCAGTTCCGTAAGCGGGAACATTCAGTACTTC.

The chain employs TRBV5-4 and TRBJ1-1; the D is unclear. This CDR3 has 14 residues. Germline assignment: CDR1 SGHNT and CDR2 YYREEE (reference sequence). Trimming took off 4 bases at V and 0 bases at J, with 10 bases between the two ends. The CDR3 sequence is CASSPLGLNTEAFF. CDR3 nucleotides: TGTGCCAGCAGCCCCCTCGGGTTGAACACTGAAGCTTTCTTT.

V gene TRBV5-1 combines with J gene TRBJ2-3, with D tentatively TRBD1 (6 bases). This CDR3 region has 15 residues. From germline, CDR1 is SGHRS and CDR2 YFSETQ. Trimming removed 2 bases at V and 9 bases at J, with 19 bases between. The DNA of the CDR3 is TGCGCCAGCAGCTTTGGGGGCGCGGGCGGGTACACGCAGTATTTT. Protein sequence: CASSFGGAGGYTQYF. The full variable domain, rest sourced from reference TRBV5-1 and TRBJ2-3, is KAGVTQTPRYLIKTRGQQVTLSCSPISGHRSVSWYQQTPGQGLQFLFEYFSETQRNKGNFPGRFSGRQFSNSRSEMNVSTLELGDSALYLCASSFGGAGGYTQYFGPGTRLTVL.

The rearrangement links TRBV14 to TRBJ2-1, with 12 bases lining up with TRBD2. This CDR3 has 17 amino acids. The ends lost 5 bases at V and 5 bases at J; junction bases unmatched: 10. Germline assignment: CDR1 SGHDN and CDR2 FVKESK. CDR3 sequence (DNA): TGTGCCAGCAGCGAATGGACTAGCGGGACCCAAAACAATGAGCAGTTCTTC. Its protein is CASSEWTSGTQNNEQFF.

This rearrangement joins TRBV30 to TRBJ2-2, with TRBD1 as a possible D gene (5 bases). Germline V gene sequence: CDR1 GTSNPN, CDR2 SVGIG (reference sequence). V lost 4 bases and J 4 bases, leaving 19 bases between the germline ends. The CDR3 contains 16 residues. The CDR3 sequence is CAWKEWSGHATGELFF. The CDR3 nucleotides are TGTGCCTGGAAAGAGTGGTCAGGGCATGCCACCGGGGAGCTGTTTTTT.

The chain employs TRBV7-6 and TRBJ1-5, with D hard to call. Germline CDR1 is SGHVS and CDR2 is FNYEAQ. This CDR3 spans 16 amino acids. V was clipped by 1 base and J by 2 bases, with 12 bases between them. The CDR3 region has the DNA TGTGCCAGCAGCTTAGTTTGTTTCCGGGGCAATCAGCCCCAGCATTTT. It encodes CASSLVCFRGNQPQHF. Complete variable domain (other parts from reference TRBV7-6 and TRBJ1-5): GAGVSQSPRYKVTKRGQDVALRCDPISGHVSLYWYRQALGQGPEFLTYFNYEAQQDKSGLPNDRFSAERPEGSISTLTIQRTEQRDSAMYRCASSLVCFRGNQPQHFGDGTRLSIL.

The CDR3 nucleotides are TGTGCCAGCAGGGAATATACAGATACGCAGTATTTT. This sequence encodes CASREYTDTQYF. The chain joins TRBV6-6 to TRBJ2-3; D unclear. The CDR3 is made up of 12 amino acids. Germline V gene sequence: CDR1 MNHNY, CDR2 SVGAGI (reference sequence). The V end lost 6 bases, the J end lost 3 bases, and 7 bases lay between the germline ends.

This clone was observed a single time. The chain has TRBV11-2 and TRBJ2-1; TRBD1 matches at 7 bases. The CDR3 loop spans 15 amino acids. Germline trimming cut 4 bases from V and 4 bases from J; bases unmatched to any gene: 7. The germline V gene has CDR1 SGHAT and CDR2 FQNNGV. CDR3 in amino acids: CASSSGPGQYNEQFF. The DNA for the CDR3 is TGTGCCAGCAGCTCCGGCCCGGGACAGTACAATGAGCAGTTCTTC.

The chain has TRBV28 and TRBJ2-4, with 7 positions matching TRBD1. This CDR3 is 13 amino acids long. The V segment lost 5 bases and the J segment 5 bases; nucleotides outside the gene matches: 3. Germline CDR1 MDHEN, CDR2 SYDVKM. The CDR3 protein is CASSPGTENIQYF. The CDR3 coding sequence is TGTGCCAGCAGTCCCGGGACAGAAAACATTCAGTACTTC.

This clone has just one count. V gene TRBV5-1 combines with J gene TRBJ1-4; D may be TRBD1 (5 bases). Germline CDR1 SGHRS, CDR2 YFSETQ. This CDR3 spans 18 amino acids. V was trimmed by 0 bases and J by 5 bases, leaving 20 bases between them. CDR3 sequence: CASSLVGPPGKLNEKLFF. DNA of the CDR3: TGCGCCAGCAGCTTGGTGGGGCCGCCGGGCAAACTCAATGAAAAACTGTTTTTT.

This sequence joins TRBV30 and TRBJ1-1, with 7 bases matching TRBD1. In germline, CDR1 is GTSNPN, CDR2 SVGIG (reference sequence). This CDR3 is 15 amino acids long. J gave up 2 bases and V 1 base, and 7 bases lay outside the gene matches. CDR3 bases: TGTGCCTGGAGTGGGCTCGGGACAGCCAACACTGAAGCTTTCTTT. It is translated as CAWSGLGTANTEAFF.

CDR3 DNA sequence: TGTGCCAGCAGCTTGTGGCGCGGGAGGGGCAATGAGCAGTTCTTC. Translation gives CASSLWRGRGNEQFF. The V call is TRBV5-6, the J call TRBJ2-1; the match to TRBD2 covers 9 bases. This CDR3 is 15 amino acids long. Germline-derived CDR1 and CDR2 are SGHDT and YYEEEE. The ends lost 1 base at V and 6 bases at J; junction bases unmatched: 5.

This chain joins TRBV29-1 and TRBJ1-3, with D perhaps TRBD1 (5 bases). This CDR3 spans 14 amino acids. Per the germline V gene, CDR1 is SQVTM and CDR2 is ANQGSEA. V was clipped by 4 bases and J by 2 bases, with 12 bases between them. The DNA for the CDR3 is TGCAGCGTTGCGCACGGGGGAGCTGGAAACACCATATATTTT. Protein sequence: CSVAHGGAGNTIYF.